These T cell receptor beta chains were read from a single sample in a study of shared clonotypes between healthy human individuals. The protocol was immunoSEQ multiplex PCR, while the TCRdb copy is restricted to in-frame clones and leaves out a portion. Here the sample spans about 590,000 clones, about 95% being singletons. Sequences were obtained from naive CD8+ T cells sorted from blood. The receptors stem from a woman in her 30s in good health. The CDR3 runs from the conserved cysteine through the conserved F or W. The D gene is left open where the match is weak. Size is omitted from some rows. Given values are once, few, many or a class for expanded clones.

>.|.|TRBJ2-7|TRBV6-1
TGTGCCAGCAGTGAACTTTCCCCTTACGAGCAGTACTTC
CASSELSPYEQYF
>.|.|TRBJ2-7|TRBV6-4
TGTGCCAGCAGTGACTTATACCGGGACCGGAGCTCCTACGAGCAGTACTTC
CASSDLYRDRSSYEQYF
>.|once|TRBJ2-7|TRBV4-1
TGCGCCAGCAGCCAAGCTGATAACGAGCAGTACTTC
CASSQADNEQYF
>.|.|TRBJ2-1|TRBV7-8
TGTGCCAGCAGCTTAGGCCTTGAGGGGAGGTACAATGAGCAGTTCTTC
CASSLGLEGRYNEQFF
>.|.|TRBJ1-1|TRBV2
TGTGCCAGCAGTGAAACCCGGATTGAAGCTTTCTTT
CASSETRIEAFF
>TRBD1|.|TRBJ2-7|TRBV2
TGTGCCAGCATGGGACAGAACTACGAGCAGTACTTC
CASMGQNYEQYF
>TRBD2|.|TRBJ2-7|TRBV7-9
TGTGCCAGCAGCTCGGGGACTAGCGGGAGAAAGAGTTACGAGCAGTACTTC
CASSSGTSGRKSYEQYF
>TRBD1|.|TRBJ2-7|TRBV7-9
TGTGCCAGCAGCCCTAGGGACAGGGAGTCCTACGAGCAGTACTTC
CASSPRDRESYEQYF
>TRBD2|.|TRBJ2-7|TRBV9
TGTGCCAGCAGCGTAGAGGGGGGACTAGCGGGAGTTGGCGAGCAGTACTTC
CASSVEGGLAGVGEQYF
>.|.|TRBJ2-7|TRBV19
TGTGCCAGTAGTATGAGCAGGGACTCCTACGAGCAGTACTTC
CASSMSRDSYEQYF
>.|.|TRBJ1-5|TRBV27
TGTGCCAGCAGTCAGAATGGGGGTTTGGGCAATCAGCCCCAGCATTTT
CASSQNGGLGNQPQHF
>.|.|TRBJ2-7|TRBV28
TGTGCCAGCAGTCTCGTGATGGAGGGGTACGAGCAGTACTTC
CASSLVMEGYEQYF
>.|.|TRBJ1-2|TRBV28
TGTGCCAGCAGCCTCATACACCCTGGGAACTATGGCTACACCTTC
CASSLIHPGNYGYTF
>TRBD2|.|TRBJ2-7|TRBV4-1
TGCGCCAGCAGCCAAGACTCAGCGGGAGGGTTCAACGAGCAGTACTTC
CASSQDSAGGFNEQYF
>.|.|TRBJ2-3|TRBV7-9
TGTGCCAGCAGTCCTCCCTCGGGGGGCACAGATACGCAGTATTTT
CASSPPSGGTDTQYF
>.|.|TRBJ2-1|TRBV7-9
TGTGCCACCATAGGGGGGACCGGAGAGCAGTTCTTC
CATIGGTGEQFF
>.|.|TRBJ1-4|TRBV5-6
TGTGCCAGCAGCTTGGACAGTCATGCAACTAATGAAAAACTGTTTTTT
CASSLDSHATNEKLFF
>.|.|TRBJ1-1|TRBV7-6
TGTGCCAGCTCCCAAGGCCCGGGGGCTGAAGCTTTCTTT
CASSQGPGAEAFF
>TRBD2|.|TRBJ2-7|TRBV7-2
TGTGCCAGCAGCTCAGAGGGACTAGCGGGAAATTACGAGCAGTACTTC
CASSSEGLAGNYEQYF
>.|.|TRBJ2-1|TRBV15
TGTGCCACCAGCAAACGGGGATGGGTGGGGTTGCGAAATGAGCAGTTCTTC
CATSKRGWVGLRNEQFF
>TRBD1|.|TRBJ1-4|TRBV5-1
TGCGCCAGCACGGAGCGGACAGGGAATGAAAAACTGTTTTTT
CASTERTGNEKLFF
>TRBD1|.|TRBJ1-1|TRBV4-1
TGCGCCAGCAGCCAGGGACAGGGTCACACTGAAGCTTTCTTT
CASSQGQGHTEAFF
>.|once|TRBJ2-1|TRBV21-1
.
CASRVVAGGSIEQFF
>TRBD2|.|TRBJ2-7|TRBV18
TGTGCCAGCTCAGCCGGGACTAGCGACTACGAGCAGTACTTC
CASSAGTSDYEQYF
>.|.|TRBJ2-3|TRBV2
TGTGCCAGCAGAGCTAGCACAGATACGCAGTATTTT
CASRASTDTQYF
>.|.|TRBJ2-3|TRBV9
TGTGCCAGCAGCGTAGTAGACAGTAGGGTCACGGGAACAGATACGCAGTATTTT
CASSVVDSRVTGTDTQYF
>TRBD1|.|TRBJ2-5|TRBV7-9
TGTGCCAGCAGTTCCGGGACAGGCCAAGAGACCCAGTACTTC
CASSSGTGQETQYF
>.|.|TRBJ2-7|TRBV27
TGTGCCAGCAGTTTAGCTCGCTCCTACGAGCAGTACTTC
CASSLARSYEQYF
>TRBD1|.|TRBJ1-2|TRBV27
TGTGCCAGCAGTGCACAGGGGGGAAATGGCTACACCTTC
CASSAQGGNGYTF
>TRBD2|.|TRBJ2-5|TRBV6-8
TGTGCCAGCAACCCTATCTTAGCGGGAGGGGCCCCCCAAGAGACCCAGTACTTC
CASNPILAGGAPQETQYF
>.|.|TRBJ2-5|TRBV9
TGTGCCAGCAGCGTAGTTCCGGCGGGAGAGACCCAGTACTTC
CASSVVPAGETQYF
>.|once|TRBJ2-5|TRBV2
TGTGCCAGCACGGACTTCCAAGAGACCCAGTACTTC
CASTDFQETQYF
>.|once|TRBJ1-5|TRBV28
TGTGCCAGCAGTTTAGTCAGGACATCAAATCAGCCCCAGCATTTT
CASSLVRTSNQPQHF
>.|few|TRBJ2-1|TRBV9
TGTGCCAGCAGCGGTAATGAGCAGTTCTTC
CASSGNEQFF
>.|.|TRBJ1-2|TRBV7-9
TGTGCCAGCAGTCAAAGTGGGGACCGTAACTATGGCTACACCTTC
CASSQSGDRNYGYTF
>TRBD1|once|TRBJ2-7|TRBV28
TGTGCCAGCAGACTTCACCCGCGGACAGGGAGGTACGAGCAGTACTTC
CASRLHPRTGRYEQYF
>.|.|TRBJ2-7|TRBV6-4
TGTGCCAGCAGTGACTTTGGGACTCCCCGCTCCCACGAGCAGTACTTC
CASSDFGTPRSHEQYF
>.|.|TRBJ2-6|TRBV5-1
TGCGCCAGCAGCTCCACTACTTCCAGCTCTGGGGCCAACGTCCTGACTTTC
CASSSTTSSSGANVLTF
>.|.|TRBJ2-5|TRBV7-8
TGTGCCAGCAGTTCCAACGTGGCAAGTGAGGAGACCCAGTACTTC
CASSSNVASEETQYF
>.|.|TRBJ2-7|TRBV15
TGTGCCACCAGCATAGGACCTGTGAACGAGCAGTACTTC
CATSIGPVNEQYF
>.|.|TRBJ2-5|TRBV27
TGTGCCAGCAGTTTAAATTATGTAGGGGAGACCCAGTACTTC
CASSLNYVGETQYF
>TRBD2|.|TRBJ2-5|TRBV30
TGTGCCTGGAGTGCCGGACTAGCGGGAGGGCCAGGGGAGACCCAGTACTTC
CAWSAGLAGGPGETQYF
>TRBD1|.|TRBJ2-7|TRBV28
TGTGCCAGCAGTTATCGGACAGGGTGGTCCGAGCAGTACTTC
CASSYRTGWSEQYF
>TRBD2|.|TRBJ2-3|TRBV7-9
TGTGCCAGCAGCCCCGTAGCGGGAGTGGAAGATACGCAGTATTTT
CASSPVAGVEDTQYF
>.|.|TRBJ1-1|TRBV2
TGTGCCAGCAGGATAACGAACACTGAAGCTTTCTTT
CASRITNTEAFF
>.|.|TRBJ2-1|TRBV14
TGTGCCAGCAGCCAGGTACTAGCTCGGGAGCAGTTCTTC
CASSQVLAREQFF
>.|.|TRBJ2-7|TRBV6-5
TGTGCCAGCAGTTCCCATCGGGAGCACCCGTACTTC
CASSSHREHPYF
>.|.|TRBJ2-1|TRBV7-2
TGTGCCAGCAGCTTAGCGTTCGGGAGCAGGAATCCGAAATACAATGAGCAGTTCTTC
CASSLAFGSRNPKYNEQFF
>.|.|TRBJ1-1|TRBV27
TGTGCCAGCAGTTTATCTGGAGCTAACACTGAAGCTTTCTTT
CASSLSGANTEAFF
>TRBD2|.|TRBJ2-7|TRBV6-6
TGTGCCAGCAGTGACCCAAGAGGGACTACCTACGAGCAGTACTTC
CASSDPRGTTYEQYF
>.|.|TRBJ2-1|TRBV27
TGTGCCAGCAGTGACCGCCGCCACAATGAGCAGTTCTTC
CASSDRRHNEQFF
>.|.|TRBJ2-1|TRBV28
TGTGCCAGCAGTTCCAGAACTTACAATGAGCAGTTCTTC
CASSSRTYNEQFF
>.|.|TRBJ2-1|TRBV5-4
TGTGCCAGCAGCTTAATCAATGAGCAGTTCTTC
CASSLINEQFF
>TRBD1|.|TRBJ2-7|TRBV7-6
TGTGCCAGCAGCTCCATGACAGGGCTTGAGCAGTACTTC
CASSSMTGLEQYF
>.|.|TRBJ1-1|TRBV9
TGTGCCAGCAGCACCCCACTACAGCTAAGGAACACTGAAGCTTTCTTT
CASSTPLQLRNTEAFF
>.|once|TRBJ2-2|TRBV21-1
TGTGCCAGCAGCAGGGCTAGCGGGAGACTTGGAACCGGGGAGCTGTTTTTT
CASSRASGRLGTGELFF
>.|.|TRBJ2-1|TRBV19
TGTGCCAGTAAAAGAATGGACAGCAATGAGCAGTTCTTC
CASKRMDSNEQFF
>.|once|TRBJ2-7|TRBV28
TGTGCCAGCAGTTTAGGTTGGCAGGACCCGATGCAGTACTTC
CASSLGWQDPMQYF
>TRBD1|.|TRBJ1-1|TRBV29-1
TGCAGCGTTGCCGGGACAGGGTTGAACACTGAAGCTTTCTTT
CSVAGTGLNTEAFF